This T cell receptor beta chain was captured in a study of shared T cell receptors in the human thymus. The CDR3 contains 12 residues. Germline CDR1 reads MDHEN; CDR2 reads SYDVKM. The trim removed 6 bases at V and 7 bases at J, leaving 2 bases unmatched. Produced via immunoSEQ multiplex PCR; TCRdb's table is partial and in-frame only. The table has hundreds of thousands of clones, more than 70% seen once. Another study also made use of these data, one on human thymus T cells. Turning to that study: Congenital heart defects were the reason for the corrective surgery that the donors, healthy Finnish infants, were having. Thymus tissue for the work was resected from patients undergoing corrective heart surgery. Gene usage for V and J segments appeared biased in thymic and blood repertoires. As related research reported, thymic repertoires overlapped highly among unrelated individuals.

Sequenced input: thymocytes. The chain employs TRBV28 and TRBJ1-5; 8 nucleotides agree with TRBD1. This receptor was obtained from a boy in the first two years of life with a congenital heart defect. CDR3: CASRPGGQPQHF. CDR3 DNA sequence: TGTGCCAGCAGGCCAGGGGGCCAGCCCCAGCATTTT.